This passage covers 9 T cell receptor beta chains from one sample sequenced in a study of blood T cell repertoires in COVID-19. The assay was immunoSEQ multiplex PCR, and TCRdb's table has in-frame clones only and misses some. The data contain some 50,000 clones, about 88% of them seen just once; the ten biggest clones take up around 4.6%. The sample taken for sequencing was peripheral blood. The receptors come from a man aged 40-49 years with active COVID-19.

This chain connects TRBV11-2 to TRBJ2-5; a weak D match, TRBD1 (5 bases). From germline, CDR1 is SGHAT and CDR2 FQNNGV. V shed 5 bases and J shed 5 bases, with 12 bases lying between them. This CDR3 is 13 amino acids long. The CDR3 reads CASSQGRDETQYF. DNA for the CDR3: TGTGCCAGCAGCCAGGGTCGTGACGAGACCCAGTACTTC.

The rearrangement uses TRBV5-5 and TRBJ2-5, with D possibly TRBD1 on 5 matching bases. The CDR3 has 13 amino acids. The V gene's germline CDR1 is SGHKS and CDR2 YYEKEE (reference sequence). Trimming shortened V by 0 bases and J by 5 bases, and 8 bases separated the two germline ends. The CDR3 region is CASSLGQLETQYF. CDR3 nucleotide sequence: TGTGCCAGCAGCTTGGGACAGTTGGAGACCCAGTACTTC.

The chain combines TRBV5-1 with TRBJ2-7, with 7 bases lining up with TRBD1. V lost 5 bases and J lost 3; bases outside the gene matches: 11. The germline V gene has CDR1 SGHRS and CDR2 YFSETQ. CDR3 length: 15 residues. CDR3 protein: CASRSRDRAFYEQYF. CDR3 DNA: TGCGCCAGCAGGTCCCGGGACAGAGCATTCTACGAGCAGTACTTC. The full variable domain, in which reference TRBV5-1 and TRBJ2-7 provide the parts outside the CDR3, is KAGVTQTPRYLIKTRGQQVTLSCSPISGHRSVSWYQQTPGQGLQFLFEYFSETQRNKGNFPGRFSGRQFSNSRSEMNVSTLELGDSALYLCASRSRDRAFYEQYFGPGTRLTVT.

V gene TRBV2 combines with J gene TRBJ1-3; 9 positions agree with TRBD1. This CDR3 spans 14 amino acids. CDR1 and CDR2 (germline): SNHLY, FYNNEI. With V trimmed by 6 bases and J by 7 bases, 7 bases remained unmatched. The CDR3 sequence is CASSVTGGGNTIYF. CDR3 in DNA: TGTGCCAGCAGCGTTACAGGGGGCGGGAACACCATATATTTT.

The CDR3 region has the DNA TGTGCCAGTAGGCGGGACAGGGGGCAAGATACGCAGTATTTT. Translating it yields CASRRDRGQDTQYF. The chain combines TRBV19 with TRBJ2-3; TRBD1 agrees at 12 bases. This CDR3 region has 14 residues. The germline V gene encodes CDR1 LNHDA and CDR2 SQIVND (reference sequence). Trimming at V came to 6 bases and at J to 5 bases, leaving 3 bases not matched to a gene.

This rearrangement joins TRBV7-9 to TRBJ1-1; possibly TRBD1 for D (6 bases). Deletions cut 6 bases from V and 6 bases from J, with 14 bases between. Per the germline V gene, CDR1 is SEHNR and CDR2 is FQNEAQ (reference sequence). CDR3 length: 13 residues. DNA of the CDR3: TGTGCCAGCAGGGGCGAGGGGGTCGCTGAAGCTTTCTTT. Translated, it gives CASRGEGVAEAFF.

The chain combines TRBV19 with TRBJ2-1; 8 bases are a match to TRBD1. V lost 5 bases, J lost 7 bases, and 1 base stayed unmatched. Germline V gene lookup returns CDR1 LNHDA and CDR2 SQIVND (reference sequence). There are 12 residues in the CDR3. The chain's CDR3 is CASSRQGNEQFF. CDR3 nucleotide sequence: TGTGCCAGTAGTCGACAGGGGAATGAGCAGTTCTTC. The variable domain in full, completed from reference TRBV19 and TRBJ2-1, reads DGGITQSPKYLFRKEGQNVTLSCEQNLNHDAMYWYRQDPGQGLRLIYYSQIVNDFQKGDIAEGYSVSREKKESFPLTVTSAQKNPTAFYLCASSRQGNEQFFGPGTRLTVL.

The rearrangement links TRBV7-9 to TRBJ2-7, with 8 bases lining up with TRBD1. Per germline, CDR1 SEHNR and CDR2 FQNEAQ (reference sequence). This CDR3 has 16 residues. The V segment lost 5 bases and the J segment 7 bases; nucleotides outside the gene matches: 16. The CDR3 region has the DNA TGTGCCAGCAGCCGATGGACAGGGACCCCTTCGGAGGAGCAGTACTTC. It codes for CASSRWTGTPSEEQYF.

V and J are TRBV6-5 and TRBJ2-1; D is ambiguous. V lost 2 bases and J 11 bases, leaving 7 bases between the germline ends. CDR3 length: 11 residues. Germline V gene sequence: CDR1 MNHEY, CDR2 SVGAGI. The CDR3: CASSYRGQQFF. Here the CDR3 DNA reads TGTGCCAGCAGTTACCGAGGTCAGCAGTTCTTC.